These 29 T cell receptor beta chains came from one sample sequenced in a study of shared clonotypes between healthy human individuals. Using immunoSEQ multiplex PCR, the repertoire was profiled, and TCRdb retains in-frame clones only, with some absent. The sample contains nearly 1 million clones, approximately 80% of which appear only once. Sequencing was done on a sample of memory CD4+ T cells sorted from blood. The sample's subset: CD45RA-negative fraction. The receptor set was obtained from a young man in good health.

This clone was detected only once. The chain couples TRBV7-8 to TRBJ2-2, with a possible D match to TRBD1 (5 bases). Trimming removed 3 bases from V and 9 bases from J, with 8 bases in between. Germline V CDR1 and CDR2: SGHVS, FQNEAQ. CDR3 size: 12 residues. The chain's CDR3 is CASSFRARELFF. For the CDR3, the DNA is TGTGCCAGCAGCTTCAGGGCTAGGGAGCTGTTTTTT.

V is TRBV30 and J is TRBJ1-3; D is unresolved. Germline CDR1 GTSNPN, CDR2 SVGIG (reference sequence). CDR3 size: 15 residues. V lost 0 bases and J lost 2, with 11 bases in between. Written as DNA, the CDR3 is TGTGCCTGGAGTGTAGGTCAGCTTGCTGGAAACACCATATATTTT. Its translation is CAWSVGQLAGNTIYF. Combining the CDR3 with reference TRBV30 and TRBJ1-3 gives the whole variable domain SQTIHQWPATLVQPVGSPLSLECTVEGTSNPNLYWYRQAAGRGLQLLFYSVGIGQISSEVPQNLSASRPQDRQFILSSKKLLLSDSGFYLCAWSVGQLAGNTIYFGEGSWLTVV.

The chain uses TRBV18 and TRBJ2-1, with 12 nucleotides matching TRBD2. Trimming removed 1 base from V and 5 bases from J; junction bases left unmatched: 9. The CDR3 consists of 18 residues. Germline V gene data show CDR1 as KGHSH and CDR2 as LQKENI. The CDR3 spells CASSPRTSGVIGNNEQFF. CDR3 in DNA: TGTGCCAGCTCACCACGGACTAGCGGGGTTATAGGGAACAATGAGCAGTTCTTC.

This clone was seen once. The chain links TRBV11-3 to TRBJ2-1, with 7 nucleotides matching TRBD2. The germline CDR1 and CDR2 sequences are SGHNT and YENEEA. V shed 3 bases, J shed 5 bases, and the junction held 7 bases outside the gene matches. There are 15 residues in the CDR3. CDR3 sequence (DNA): TGTGCCAGCAGCTTGGCTAGCGGTGAAAACAATGAGCAGTTCTTC. It yields the protein CASSLASGENNEQFF.

This chain links TRBV5-1 with TRBJ2-5, with D tentatively TRBD2 (7 bases). V was shortened by 4 bases and J by 5 bases, with 21 bases between the two germline ends. Germline CDR1 reads SGHRS; CDR2 reads YFSETQ. CDR3 length: 16 amino acids. In DNA form, the CDR3 reads TGCGCCAGCAGCATTGGAGAAGCGGGACACTGGGAGACCCAGTACTTC. Encoded protein: CASSIGEAGHWETQYF.

The chain couples TRBV7-9 to TRBJ2-4; perhaps D is TRBD1 or TRBD2 (5 bases each). The CDR3 has 13 amino acids. Trimming cost V 6 bases and J 6 bases, with 12 bases left between them. Germline V CDR1 and CDR2: SEHNR, FQNEAQ (reference sequence). In nucleotides, the CDR3 is TGTGCCAGCAGTGGGGGAGTACTAAACATTCAGTACTTC. Translation: CASSGGVLNIQYF. The full variable domain, completed using reference TRBV7-9 and TRBJ2-4, is DTGVSQNPRHKITKRGQNVTFRCDPISEHNRLYWYRQTLGQGPEFLTYFQNEAQLEKSRLLSDRFSAERPKGSFSTLEIQRTEQGDSAMYLCASSGGVLNIQYFGAGTRLSVL.

In regard to this clone: The same CDR3 arises from other DNA sequences in this sample as well. This sequence joins TRBV30 and TRBJ2-7, with D hard to call. Germline values: CDR1 GTSNPN, CDR2 SVGIG (reference sequence). The CDR3 runs to 12 residues. V lost 0 bases and J 2 bases, leaving 5 bases between the germline ends. The CDR3 protein is CAWSVSPYEQYF. The CDR3 region has the DNA TGTGCCTGGAGTGTATCCCCCTACGAGCAGTACTTC.

This chain joins TRBV19 and TRBJ1-1; 8 bases line up with TRBD1. Germline V lookup: CDR1 LNHDA, CDR2 SQIVND (reference sequence). CDR3 length: 14 residues. V shed 8 bases, J shed 0 bases, and the junction held 5 bases outside the gene matches. CDR3 residues: CASLDRGLNTEAFF. The CDR3 DNA sequence: TGTGCCAGTCTCGACAGGGGATTGAACACTGAAGCTTTCTTT.

The chain has TRBV5-5 and TRBJ1-5; a possible D gene is TRBD1 (5 bases). The CDR3 consists of 15 residues. Germline assignment: CDR1 SGHKS and CDR2 YYEKEE (reference sequence). The ends were cut back, 0 bases at V and 6 bases at J, with 13 bases in the middle. This CDR3 reads CASSLVPTETQPQHF. CDR3 nucleotide sequence: TGTGCCAGCAGCTTGGTGCCGACAGAGACTCAGCCCCAGCATTTT.

The chain uses TRBV10-3 and TRBJ1-6; 8 bases match TRBD1. CDR1 ENHRY and CDR2 SYGVKD come from the germline V gene. The CDR3 has 15 residues. V dropped 0 bases and J dropped 7; count of bases not matched to a gene: 2. CDR3 sequence reads: CAISESTGANSPLHF. The CDR3 coding sequence is TGTGCCATCAGTGAGTCGACAGGGGCCAATTCACCCCTCCACTTT.

DNA for the CDR3: TGTGCCAGCAGCCCCCGGGGGACAGGTGGTACCGGGGAGCTGTTTTTT. It encodes CASSPRGTGGTGELFF. The chain recombines TRBV5-8 with TRBJ2-2, with TRBD1 matching 8 bases. CDR1 is SGHTS, CDR2 YDEGEE, per germline. This CDR3 region has 16 residues. Trimming cost V 4 bases and J 5 bases; bases outside gene matches: 10.

The chain links TRBV4-3 to TRBJ1-1; D is unresolved. Germline V gene lookup returns CDR1 LGHNA and CDR2 YSLEER. V lost 0 bases, J lost 2 bases, and 10 bases lay in between. This CDR3 is 15 amino acids long. The CDR3: CASSQDPGFNTEAFF. The CDR3 DNA follows: TGCGCCAGCAGCCAAGACCCAGGTTTCAACACTGAAGCTTTCTTT.

The chain carries TRBV2 and TRBJ1-4; the match to TRBD1 covers 8 bases. The germline V gene encodes CDR1 SNHLY and CDR2 FYNNEI. After removal of 6 bases from V and 6 bases from J, the junction contained 6 bases not matched to a gene. The CDR3 contains 14 residues. Written as DNA, the CDR3 is TGTGCCAGCAGAGTCGACAGGGGCGATGAAAAACTGTTTTTT. It codes for CASRVDRGDEKLFF.

With regard to this clone: One base away lies a much larger clone, so this may be a sequencing read error. The sample contains more than one DNA sequence encoding this CDR3. The genes are TRBV4-1 and TRBJ1-5, with a possible D match to TRBD1 (5 bases). There are 14 residues in the CDR3. CDR1 is MGHRA, CDR2 YSYEKL, per germline. The CDR3 DNA reads TGCGCCAGCAGCCAAGGGCAGGACAATCAACCCCAGCATTTT. Translating it yields CASSQGQDNQPQHF.

A note on this clone: In the same sample, other DNA sequences code for this CDR3. This chain joins TRBV19 and TRBJ2-2; maybe TRBD1 (5 bases). V was shortened by 3 bases and J by 0 bases, with 8 bases between the two germline ends. This CDR3 spans 15 amino acids. Germline-derived CDR1 and CDR2 are LNHDA and SQIVND (reference sequence). The CDR3 DNA sequence: TGTGCCAGTAGTATTTCAGGGACGAACACCGGGGAGCTGTTTTTT. As protein: CASSISGTNTGELFF.

The CDR3 is CASSKGENWTDTQYF. CDR3 in DNA: TGTGCCAGCAGCAAAGGAGAAAACTGGACAGATACGCAGTATTTT. This rearrangement joins TRBV21-1 to TRBJ2-3; TRBD2, the table's D call, was not compared with the DNA. TRBV21-1 is a recognized pseudogene. The CDR3 is 15 amino acids.

This clone was counted a few times. The sample contains more than one DNA sequence encoding this CDR3. J is TRBJ2-3 and V is TRBV6-6; 9 positions agree with TRBD1. Trimming removed 6 bases from V and 1 base from J; junction bases left unmatched: 5. Germline V gives CDR1 MNHNY, CDR2 SVGAGI (reference sequence). The CDR3 loop spans 15 amino acids. In nucleotides, the CDR3 is TGTGCCAGCAGCGACCGGGACAGGGGCACAGATACGCAGTATTTT. Amino acids: CASSDRDRGTDTQYF.

This clone has just a few counts. The chain carries TRBV7-2 and TRBJ1-4, with D perhaps matching TRBD1 (5 bases). The CDR3 covers 14 residues. CDR1 is SGHTA, CDR2 FQGNSA, per germline. V was pared by 5 bases and J by 3 bases, with 10 bases between. The CDR3 protein is CASSRGGSNEKLFF. In DNA, the CDR3 is TGTGCCAGCAGCCGCGGGGGTTCTAATGAAAAACTGTTTTTT.

This clone was seen only a few times. The chain uses TRBV19 and TRBJ2-1; D gene unclear. Trimming left V 5 bases short and J 9 bases short, with 14 bases between. The CDR3 loop spans 13 amino acids. From germline, CDR1 is LNHDA and CDR2 SQIVND (reference sequence). The CDR3 protein is CASSPHIIAEQFF. CDR3 coding DNA: TGTGCCAGTAGTCCGCACATTATAGCTGAGCAGTTCTTC.

A word on this clone: The sample carries other DNA sequences with the same CDR3. The chain is built from TRBV18 and TRBJ2-3, with 7 bases identical to TRBD2. Per germline, CDR1 KGHSH and CDR2 LQKENI. CDR3 length: 15 residues. V shed 6 bases and J 0 bases; nucleotides not matched to a gene: 6. The CDR3 reads CASSPSSGSTDTQYF. In DNA, the CDR3 is TGTGCCAGCTCTCCCTCTAGCGGAAGCACAGATACGCAGTATTTT.

This sequence joins TRBV28 and TRBJ1-1, with TRBD1 identical over 10 bases. Trimming removed 8 bases from V and 7 bases from J; junction bases left unmatched: 13. CDR1 MDHEN and CDR2 SYDVKM come from the germline V gene. The CDR3 spans 15 residues. CDR3 sequence reads: CASPPRDRGIIEAFF. The CDR3 DNA sequence: TGTGCCAGCCCTCCCCGGGACAGGGGTATCATTGAAGCTTTCTTT.

The chain carries TRBV2 and TRBJ1-5; D is unclear. Trimming cost V 7 bases and J 2 bases, with 12 bases left between them. This CDR3 contains 14 residues. The germline gives CDR1 SNHLY, CDR2 FYNNEI. This CDR3 reads CASKVGNGNQPQHF. The CDR3 DNA is TGTGCCAGCAAGGTGGGCAATGGCAATCAGCCCCAGCATTTT.

The gene calls are TRBV5-1 and TRBJ1-2, with 10 bases matching TRBD1. Per the germline V gene, CDR1 is SGHRS and CDR2 is YFSETQ. The length of the CDR3 is 17 residues. The ends lost 4 bases at V and 6 bases at J; junction bases unmatched: 15. This chain's CDR3 is CASSADRGHDPTHGYTF. As DNA, the CDR3 is TGCGCCAGCAGCGCCGACAGGGGGCACGACCCAACCCATGGCTACACCTTC.

The chain uses TRBV5-6 and TRBJ1-2; a weak D match, TRBD1 (6 bases). The V end lost 0 bases, the J end lost 4 bases, and 13 bases lay between the germline ends. CDR1 SGHDT and CDR2 YYEEEE come from the germline V gene. CDR3 length: 15 residues. The CDR3 DNA sequence: TGTGCCAGCAGCTTGGGATTTGGGACATCCTATGGCTACACCTTC. It codes for CASSLGFGTSYGYTF.

A remark on this clone: At one boundary the junction diverges from the germline segment, which might be a read error. J is TRBJ2-2 and V is TRBV5-1; D perhaps matches TRBD2 (6 bases). The CDR3 spans 15 residues. Germline CDR1 reads SGHRS; CDR2 reads YFSETQ. The DNA for the CDR3 is TGCGCCAGCAGCCTGGACGCGGGGAACGCCGGGGAGCTGTTTTTT. It codes for CASSLDAGNAGELFF.

V and J are TRBV7-8 and TRBJ2-7; tentative D call: TRBD2 (6 bases). This CDR3 contains 13 residues. V shed 5 bases and J shed 6 bases, with 14 bases lying between them. Germline-derived CDR1 and CDR2 are SGHVS and FQNEAQ. DNA of the CDR3: TGTGCCAGCAGCCACGGGACTGGGGGCGAGCAGTACTTC. Its protein product is CASSHGTGGEQYF. Full variable domain (rest looked up from reference TRBV7-8 and TRBJ2-7): GAGVSQSPRYKVAKRGQDVALRCDPISGHVSLFWYQQALGQGPEFLTYFQNEAQLDKSGLPSDRFFAERPEGSVSTLKIQRTQQEDSAVYLCASSHGTGGEQYFGPGTRLTVT.

The rearrangement uses TRBV7-9 and TRBJ2-1, with 10 bases identical to TRBD2. V trimming: 5 bases; J trimming: 5 bases; junction bases outside the gene matches: 9. The V gene's germline CDR1 is SEHNR and CDR2 FQNEAQ (reference sequence). The CDR3 loop spans 16 amino acids. The CDR3 reads CASSPSGGAGHNEQFF. The DNA for the CDR3 is TGTGCCAGCAGCCCGAGCGGGGGGGCCGGTCACAATGAGCAGTTCTTC. Variable domain in full (rest from reference TRBV7-9 and TRBJ2-1): DTGVSQNPRHKITKRGQNVTFRCDPISEHNRLYWYRQTLGQGPEFLTYFQNEAQLEKSRLLSDRFSAERPKGSFSTLEIQRTEQGDSAMYLCASSPSGGAGHNEQFFGPGTRLTVL.

The rearrangement uses TRBV11-2 and TRBJ2-2, with a weak D call TRBD1 (6 bases). The germline V gene has CDR1 SGHAT and CDR2 FQNNGV. The CDR3 has 18 amino acids. Trimming stripped 6 bases from V and 2 bases from J, with 22 bases between. For the CDR3, the DNA is TGTGCCAGCAGTAGGTTTCCGTCTGGCAGGGGCAACACCGGGGAGCTGTTTTTT. Its translation is CASSRFPSGRGNTGELFF.

The chain links TRBV6-4 to TRBJ2-6, with D perhaps TRBD2 (6 bases). Looked up from germline, CDR1 is MRHNA and CDR2 is SNTAGT. This CDR3 has 16 residues. V lost 3 bases and J 0 bases, leaving 9 bases between the germline ends. The CDR3 coding sequence is TGTGCCAGCAGTGAACGCGGGGACTCTGGGGCCAACGTCCTGACTTTC. As protein: CASSERGDSGANVLTF.